The 19 T cell receptor beta chains in this list originate from one sample, sequenced in a study of breast tumors, draining lymph nodes, adjacent tissues. Samples came from axillary lymph nodes draining the breast cancer. From the multiplex PCR reads, TCRdb called clonotypes with MiXCR, one entry per CDR3 protein. In the table there are nearly 200,000 distinct CDR3 sequences, approximately 33% of which are singletons. What was sequenced was axillary lymph node tissue. The origin of the receptors is a female donor with breast cancer. Some clones in this sample may be carry-over from other donors' samples.

The chain combines TRBV12-3 or TRBV12-4 with TRBJ1-5, with unresolved D. Trimming pared 3 bases from V and 11 bases from J, leaving 17 bases between. There are 14 residues in the CDR3. CDR3 sequence reads: CASSLAGVEETQHF. The CDR3, as DNA: TGTGCCAGCAGTTTGGCGGGAGTGGAGGAGACCCAGCATTTT.

This clonotype was recorded a few times. Being one base from a much bigger clone, this may be a read error. Since the CDR3 does not end with the conserved phenylalanine or tryptophan, this likely comes from a read error. V and J are TRBV9 and TRBJ2-1; tentative D call: TRBD1 (5 bases). Per the germline V gene, CDR1 is SGDLS and CDR2 is YYNGEE. Trimming removed 0 bases at V and 8 bases at J, with 9 bases between. The CDR3 loop spans 13 amino acids. The CDR3 region is CASSVGLGDEQFS. The CDR3 nucleotides are TGTGCCAGCAGCGTAGGCTTAGGGGATGAGCAGTTCTCC.

This clonotype appeared many times. The V and J genes are TRBV27 and TRBJ2-7; 8 bases agree with TRBD1. V lost 5 bases and J lost 4; bases outside the gene matches: 7. This CDR3 spans 14 amino acids. Germline CDR1 reads MNHEY; CDR2 reads SMNVEV (reference sequence). The CDR3 sequence: CASSEGQERYEQYF. The CDR3, as DNA: TGTGCCAGCAGTGAGGGACAGGAGAGGTACGAGCAGTACTTC.

Comments on this clonotype: This may be a read error: a much more frequent sequence differs by one nucleotide. CDR3 sequence reads: CASSQGGLAIGELFF. CDR3 coding DNA: TGTGCCAGCAGCCAGGGGGGGCTAGCCATCGGGGAGCTGTTTTTT. The V call is TRBV5-6, the J call TRBJ2-2; D may be TRBD1 or TRBD2 (7 bases each). The CDR3 has 15 amino acids. The V and J ends lost 4 bases and 7 bases respectively, with 17 bases between them. Germline lookup yields CDR1 SGHDT and CDR2 YYEEEE.

Note on this clonotype: Given a much more abundant clone one base away, this may be a read error. The rearrangement joins TRBV18 to TRBJ1-2; 7 bases are a match to TRBD1. The CDR3 loop spans 16 amino acids. In germline, CDR1 is KGHSH, CDR2 LQKENI. The CDR3: CASPPRQGDTNYGYTF. CDR3 DNA sequence: TGTGCCAGCCCACCGAGACAGGGAGATACTAACTATGGCTACACCTTC.

Many counts were recorded for this clonotype. CDR3 DNA: TGTGCCACCAGTGACCCAAGAGGGGGGTCCAATCAGCCCCAGCATTTT. Protein product: CATSDPRGGSNQPQHF. This sequence joins TRBV24-1 and TRBJ1-5; D is possibly TRBD1 (6 bases). Germline values: CDR1 KGHDR, CDR2 SFDVKD. The CDR3 sequence is 16 residues long. Trimming took off 4 bases at V and 3 bases at J, with 15 bases between the two ends.

This clonotype was seen many times. The chain combines TRBV12-3 or TRBV12-4 with TRBJ2-3; 7 bases match TRBD1. V shed 7 bases, J shed 5 bases, and the junction held 15 bases outside the gene matches. This CDR3 spans 16 amino acids. CDR3 coding DNA: TGTGCCAGCACCCTCGCCGGGGACAGTGGTGGAGATACGCAGTATTTT. Translated: CASTLAGDSGGDTQYF.

This clonotype was seen at least ten times. The chain is built from TRBV30 and TRBJ2-1, with 10 bases fitting TRBD1. The CDR3 has 14 residues. Germline assignment: CDR1 GTSNPN and CDR2 SVGIG (reference sequence). Germline trimming cut 1 base from V and 6 bases from J; bases unmatched to any gene: 3. The CDR3 loop is CAWSGDRGANEQFF. DNA for the CDR3: TGTGCCTGGAGTGGGGACAGGGGCGCCAATGAGCAGTTCTTC.

This clonotype has ten or more counts. The chain combines TRBV19 with TRBJ1-4, with D unresolved. This CDR3 is 15 amino acids long. Per germline, CDR1 LNHDA and CDR2 SQIVND (reference sequence). V dropped 4 bases and J dropped 0 bases, with 9 bases sitting between them. The CDR3 region is CASSKRRATNEKLFF. Here the CDR3 DNA reads TGTGCCAGTAGTAAGAGGCGGGCAACTAATGAAAAACTGTTTTTT.

In its sample, this clonotype was seen many times. The chain joins TRBV9 to TRBJ2-1; D is perhaps TRBD2 (6 bases). The germline V gene encodes CDR1 SGDLS and CDR2 YYNGEE. The length of the CDR3 is 14 residues. The ends were cut back, 3 bases at V and 6 bases at J, with 13 bases in the middle. The CDR3 protein is CASSAATRSNEQFF. The CDR3 bases are TGTGCCAGCAGCGCCGCGACTAGAAGCAATGAGCAGTTCTTC.

This clonotype was found many times. CDR3 nucleotide sequence: TGTGCCGCCCGACAGGGGGGATATCAGCCCCAGCATTTT. Translated: CAARQGGYQPQHF. This sequence joins TRBV24-1 and TRBJ1-5; 9 bases are shared with TRBD1. The junction had 7 bases not matched to a gene; V was cut back by 12 bases and J by 5 bases. The CDR3 is 13 amino acids. Germline lookup yields CDR1 KGHDR and CDR2 SFDVKD.

This clonotype was seen repeatedly, ten times or more. This chain joins TRBV6-1 and TRBJ1-5; perhaps TRBD1 as D (5 bases). Germline V gene sequence: CDR1 MNHNS, CDR2 SASEGT. Trimming shortened V by 0 bases and J by 7 bases, and 13 bases separated the two germline ends. The CDR3 has 15 amino acids. CDR3 nucleotides: TGTGCCAGCAGTGAAGCGGAGCAGGGCTTGCAGCCCCAGCATTTT. It codes for CASSEAEQGLQPQHF.

This clonotype was detected ten times or more. The chain couples TRBV5-4 to TRBJ2-7; TRBD2 matches at 13 bases. CDR1 is SGHNT, CDR2 YYREEE, per germline (reference sequence). V dropped 4 bases and J dropped 4; count of bases not matched to a gene: 5. The CDR3 is 15 amino acids. The CDR3 protein is CASSDGTSGEYEQYF. The CDR3 DNA is TGTGCCAGCAGCGATGGGACTAGCGGGGAATACGAGCAGTACTTC.

The V and J genes are TRBV6-1 and TRBJ2-2; 7 positions match TRBD1. CDR1 is MNHNS, CDR2 SASEGT, per germline. This CDR3 comprises 15 residues. After removal of 6 bases from V and 3 bases from J, the junction contained 7 bases not matched to a gene. As DNA, the CDR3 is TGTGCCAGCAGGACGGGACAGCTTCACACCGGGGAGCTGTTTTTT. This sequence encodes CASRTGQLHTGELFF.

The chain combines TRBV7-9 with TRBJ2-7; 7 bases align to TRBD1. CDR1 is SEHNR and CDR2 is FQNEAQ in the germline V gene (reference sequence). CDR3 length equals 14 residues. V gave up 5 bases and J gave up 9 bases; unmatched junction bases: 13. The CDR3: CASSQAGTEASQYF. In DNA, the CDR3 is TGTGCCAGCAGCCAAGCCGGGACAGAGGCCTCGCAGTACTTC.

The chain couples TRBV30 to TRBJ1-4; D not certain. Germline V lookup: CDR1 GTSNPN, CDR2 SVGIG (reference sequence). V gave up 4 bases and J gave up 0 bases, with 18 bases separating them. The CDR3 length is 17 residues. The CDR3 here is CAWTTRRAPTTNEKLFF. Written as DNA, the CDR3 is TGTGCCTGGACGACCCGGCGGGCCCCCACAACTAATGAAAAACTGTTTTTT.

The rearrangement uses TRBV25-1 and TRBJ2-1, with D possibly matching TRBD2 (5 bases). Looked up from germline, CDR1 is MGHDK and CDR2 is SYGVNS. V dropped 7 bases and J dropped 2 bases, with 24 bases sitting between them. The CDR3 totals 18 residues. Written as DNA, the CDR3 is TGTGCCAGCACCCCACTAGTCCGCGGTCCCACAGCCTACAATGAGCAGTTCTTC. Its protein is CASTPLVRGPTAYNEQFF.

This clonotype has just one count. V usage is TRBV5-6 and J usage is TRBJ1-2; tentatively, D is TRBD1 (5 bases). V lost 4 bases and J 3 bases, leaving 19 bases between the germline ends. Germline-derived CDR1 and CDR2 are SGHDT and YYEEEE. This CDR3 has 16 amino acids. Here the CDR3 DNA reads TGTGCCAGCAGCCTTCCCCGGGGCGGGCAGTACTATGGCTACACCTTC. Its translation is CASSLPRGGQYYGYTF.

The chain is built from TRBV7-2 and TRBJ1-2; 7 nucleotides match TRBD1. J was trimmed by 0 bases and V by 1 base; bases with no gene match: 5. Germline CDR1 SGHTA, CDR2 FQGNSA. This CDR3 has 16 residues. The CDR3 is CASSLEGTVSNYGYTF. The CDR3 nucleotides read TGTGCCAGCAGCTTAGAAGGGACAGTTTCTAACTATGGCTACACCTTC.